This T cell receptor beta chain was sequenced for a study of cytomegalovirus exposure and HLA in healthy donors. Study results and caveats: In a later analysis, at a false discovery rate of 0.05, 17,000 or so TCR beta sequences matched HLA alleles. Among the CMV-associated chains, a few were confirmed in vitro as specific for CMV antigens.

As to this clone: As yet, its antigen is unknown.

PCR amplification relied on 60 Vbeta primers (plus 13 Jbeta primers). Data came from immunoSEQ multiplex PCR; TCRdb stores just in-frame clones and leaves some out. The table lists about 190,000 clones, 75% to 90% of them singletons. Source material: PBMCs. This TCR was sampled from a man aged 35-49 years in good health and CMV-seropositive.

The CDR3 sequence: CAWTVLSYNSPLHF. The CDR3 bases are TGTGCCTGGACAGTGCTCTCCTATAATTCACCCCTCCACTTT. The rearrangement joins TRBV30 to TRBJ1-6; D is unclear. Per the germline V gene, CDR1 is GTSNPN and CDR2 is SVGIG (reference sequence). CDR3 length equals 14 residues. Deletions cut 4 bases from V and 0 bases from J, with 7 bases between.